This T cell receptor beta chain was recorded in a study of cytomegalovirus exposure and HLA in healthy donors. From germline, CDR1 is SNHLY and CDR2 FYNNEI. CDR3 length: 14 amino acids. V dropped 1 base and J dropped 3 bases, with 6 bases sitting between them. The study ran its PCR with 60 Vbeta and 13 Jbeta primers. Repertoires were generated with immunoSEQ multiplex PCR, while TCRdb's copy carries only in-frame clones and drops some. In the table there are 100,000 to 150,000 clones, about three quarters of which are singletons. The sequence derives from a woman aged 60-75 years in good health and CMV-seropositive. Sequenced material: PBMCs. The chain couples TRBV2 to TRBJ1-4, with D unclear. CDR3 DNA: TGTGCCAGCAGTGAAGTCCGGTCTAATGAAAAACTGTTTTTT. Its translation: CASSEVRSNEKLFF.